This passage covers 24 T cell receptor beta chains from one sample sequenced in a study of blood T cell repertoires in COVID-19. This table comes from immunoSEQ multiplex PCR, and its TCRdb copy is limited to in-frame clones, with some not included. Of about 190,000 clones listed, more than 75% are singletons. Sequencing used peripheral blood. The origin of the receptors is a man in his forties with active or convalescent COVID-19.

Only a few counts were recorded for this clone. The V gene is TRBV5-6, the J gene TRBJ1-2, with TRBD1 as a possible D gene (6 bases). This CDR3 is built from 16 residues. Trimming shortened V by 0 bases and J by 4 bases, and 16 bases separated the two germline ends. Germline CDR1 reads SGHDT; CDR2 reads YYEEEE. CDR3 DNA: TGTGCCAGCAGCTTGGTATCGAAGGCAGGGGTCTATGGCTACACCTTC. It yields the protein CASSLVSKAGVYGYTF.

The rearrangement links TRBV28 to TRBJ1-2; 7 positions agree with TRBD1. Trimming removed 5 bases from V and 0 bases from J; junction bases left unmatched: 15. CDR3 length: 18 amino acids. Germline CDR1 is MDHEN and CDR2 is SYDVKM. Here the CDR3 DNA reads TGTGCCAGCAGTCCCCCCTTGGGACAGCGATCTACTAACTATGGCTACACCTTC. Translation gives CASSPPLGQRSTNYGYTF.

The chain joins TRBV5-1 to TRBJ2-1; D perhaps matches TRBD2 (6 bases). V shed 6 bases and J shed 1 base, with 14 bases lying between them. This CDR3 comprises 15 residues. Germline CDR1 reads SGHRS; CDR2 reads YFSETQ. CDR3 amino acids: CASTLVGGSYNEQFF. The CDR3 DNA sequence: TGCGCCAGCACCCTGGTGGGGGGTTCCTACAATGAGCAGTTCTTC.

V is TRBV13 and J is TRBJ2-5, with D maybe TRBD2 (5 bases). The germline V gene has CDR1 PRHDT and CDR2 FYEKMQ (reference sequence). V was pared by 5 bases and J by 1 base, with 8 bases between. The length of the CDR3 is 13 residues. CDR3 sequence: CASSAGIQETQYF. CDR3 nucleotide sequence: TGTGCCAGCAGCGCGGGCATCCAAGAGACCCAGTACTTC.

The chain joins TRBV7-2 to TRBJ2-7, with D maybe TRBD1 (5 bases). This CDR3 region has 15 residues. Germline V lookup: CDR1 SGHTA, CDR2 FQGNSA. Trimming pared 0 bases from V and 5 bases from J, leaving 14 bases between. The CDR3 reads CASSLAKGRFDEQYF. The CDR3 DNA reads TGTGCCAGCAGCTTAGCTAAGGGGCGGTTTGACGAGCAGTACTTC. The full variable domain, rest sourced from reference TRBV7-2 and TRBJ2-7, is GAGVSQSPSNKVTEKGKDVELRCDPISGHTALYWYRQSLGQGLEFLIYFQGNSAPDKSGLPSDRFSAERTGGSVSTLTIQRTQQEDSAVYLCASSLAKGRFDEQYFGPGTRLTVT.

The rearrangement uses TRBV19 and TRBJ1-4; TRBD1 matches at 8 bases. The V gene end was trimmed by 8 bases and the J gene end by 6 bases; junction bases not matched to a gene: 5. CDR3 length: 13 residues. The germline CDR1 and CDR2 sequences are LNHDA and SQIVND (reference sequence). DNA of the CDR3: TGTGCCAGTTGGGACAGGAGATATGAAAAACTGTTTTTT. Amino acids: CASWDRRYEKLFF.

J is TRBJ2-5 and V is TRBV5-6, with D possibly matching TRBD1 (5 bases). Trimming pared 5 bases from V and 2 bases from J, leaving 13 bases between. Looked up from germline, CDR1 is SGHDT and CDR2 is YYEEEE. The CDR3 covers 14 residues. CDR3 in DNA: TGTGCCAGCAGATCCCAGGGTCGTCAAGAGACCCAGTACTTC. Amino acid sequence: CASRSQGRQETQYF. The whole variable domain, filled in from reference TRBV5-6 and TRBJ2-5, reads DAGVTQSPTHLIKTRGQQVTLRCSPKSGHDTVSWYQQALGQGPQFIFQYYEEEERQRGNFPDRFSGHQFPNYSSELNVNALLLGDSALYLCASRSQGRQETQYFGPGTRLLVL.

V is TRBV19 and J is TRBJ2-7, with 7 bases matching TRBD1. The ends lost 6 bases at V and 1 base at J; junction bases unmatched: 9. The germline V gene encodes CDR1 LNHDA and CDR2 SQIVND (reference sequence). The length of the CDR3 is 15 residues. This CDR3 reads CASSHGTVPSYEQYF. DNA for the CDR3: TGTGCCAGTAGCCACGGGACAGTCCCTTCCTACGAGCAGTACTTC.

The chain joins TRBV10-3 to TRBJ2-2, with 10 bases identical to TRBD1. The CDR3 extends over 16 amino acids. Trimming cost V 10 bases and J 7 bases; bases outside gene matches: 15. Germline lookup yields CDR1 ENHRY and CDR2 SYGVKD. The CDR3 reads CATKVGTGEIGGELFF. In DNA, the CDR3 is TGTGCCACCAAGGTCGGGACAGGGGAAATCGGCGGGGAGCTGTTTTTT.

CDR3 protein: CASSSPGTSYGYTF. In DNA form, the CDR3 reads TGTGCCAGCAGCTCCCCCGGGACTAGCTATGGCTACACCTTC. J is TRBJ1-2 and V is TRBV9; D might be TRBD1 (5 bases). This CDR3 has 14 residues. The V gene lost 4 bases and the J gene lost 4 bases, with 14 bases spanning the gap. The germline V gene has CDR1 SGDLS and CDR2 YYNGEE. The full variable domain, with the rest looked up from reference TRBV9 and TRBJ1-2, is DSGVTQTPKHLITATGQRVTLRCSPRSGDLSVYWYQQSLDQGLQFLIQYYNGEERAKGNILERFSAQQFPDLHSELNLSSLELGDSALYFCASSSPGTSYGYTFGSGTRLTVV.

The gene calls are TRBV6-2 or TRBV6-3 and TRBJ2-3; perhaps TRBD1 as D (5 bases). The germline V gene has CDR1 MNHEY and CDR2 SVGEGT. The CDR3 covers 14 residues. The ends were cut back, 5 bases at V and 0 bases at J, with 9 bases in the middle. The CDR3 reads CASSQGLSTDTQYF. CDR3 nucleotides: TGTGCCAGCAGTCAGGGCCTTAGCACAGATACGCAGTATTTT.

V is TRBV28 and J is TRBJ1-2; TRBD1 is a possible D gene (6 bases). Germline CDR1 MDHEN, CDR2 SYDVKM. This CDR3 region has 14 residues. Trimming pared 6 bases from V and 4 bases from J, leaving 15 bases between. CDR3 nucleotide sequence: TGTGCCAGCAGAACCCGAGAAGGGGGCTATGGCTACACCTTC. Amino acid sequence: CASRTREGGYGYTF.

The chain joins TRBV5-1 to TRBJ2-2; 7 bases match TRBD2. The germline gives CDR1 SGHRS, CDR2 YFSETQ. V lost 1 base, J lost 3 bases, and 9 bases stayed unmatched. This CDR3 is built from 17 residues. CDR3 sequence: CASSLFMGGEDTGELFF. The DNA for the CDR3 is TGCGCCAGCAGCTTGTTCATGGGAGGGGAAGACACCGGGGAGCTGTTTTTT.

The J gene is TRBJ1-1, the V gene TRBV28; the D is unclear. V was trimmed by 0 bases and J by 0 bases, leaving 11 bases between them. Germline V gives CDR1 MDHEN, CDR2 SYDVKM. The CDR3 spans 16 residues. Here the CDR3 DNA reads TGTGCCAGCAGTTTATGCGCCAGGTTGGTGAACACTGAAGCTTTCTTT. It translates to CASSLCARLVNTEAFF.

The chain carries TRBV6-2 or TRBV6-3 and TRBJ2-1, with D perhaps TRBD1 (5 bases). The CDR3 extends over 18 amino acids. Germline V gives CDR1 MNHEY, CDR2 SVGEGT. Deletions cut 1 base from V and 0 bases from J, with 16 bases between. The CDR3 spells CASSYWQGSSSSYNEQFF. CDR3 coding DNA: TGTGCCAGCAGTTACTGGCAGGGATCAAGCAGCTCCTACAATGAGCAGTTCTTC.

This clone turned up a few times. This rearrangement joins TRBV6-6 to TRBJ1-5, with TRBD1 identical over 7 bases. V trimming: 5 bases; J trimming: 0 bases; junction bases outside the gene matches: 4. Germline loops: CDR1 MNHNY, CDR2 SVGAGI (reference sequence). The CDR3 is made up of 15 amino acids. CDR3 nucleotide sequence: TGTGCCAGCAGTCAGACAGGGAATAGCAATCAGCCCCAGCATTTT. Amino acid sequence: CASSQTGNSNQPQHF.

V gene TRBV5-4 combines with J gene TRBJ1-1; D remains unclear. This CDR3 spans 13 amino acids. Germline-derived CDR1 and CDR2 are SGHNT and YYREEE (reference sequence). Trimming took off 3 bases at V and 2 bases at J, with 8 bases between the two ends. In DNA form, the CDR3 reads TGTGCCAGCAGCTCCAAACAAAACACTGAAGCTTTCTTT. Its translation: CASSSKQNTEAFF. The whole variable domain, remainder taken from reference TRBV5-4 and TRBJ1-1, is ETGVTQSPTHLIKTRGQQVTLRCSSQSGHNTVSWYQQALGQGPQFIFQYYREEENGRGNFPPRFSGLQFPNYSSELNVNALELDDSALYLCASSSKQNTEAFFGQGTRLTVV.

The chain carries TRBV12-3 or TRBV12-4 and TRBJ2-5, with a tentative D call TRBD2 (5 bases). The length of the CDR3 is 13 residues. The V end was cut by 6 bases, the J end by 4 bases, with 12 bases between. The chain's CDR3 is CASSTTTTETQYF. CDR3 in DNA: TGTGCCAGCAGCACGACTACAACAGAGACCCAGTACTTC.

The chain combines TRBV7-2 with TRBJ2-5, with 7 bases fitting TRBD2. Germline values: CDR1 SGHTA, CDR2 FQGNSA. The junction had 11 bases not matched to a gene; V was cut back by 5 bases and J by 5 bases. This CDR3 comprises 15 residues. The CDR3 spells CASSRAWGGVETQYF. CDR3 nucleotides: TGTGCCAGCAGCCGCGCCTGGGGGGGGGTGGAGACCCAGTACTTC.

The chain joins TRBV2 to TRBJ1-5; D gene ambiguous. V was shortened by 4 bases and J by 0 bases, with 7 bases between the two germline ends. CDR1 and CDR2 from the germline V gene are SNHLY and FYNNEI. The CDR3 runs 14 residues. CDR3 region: CASSVQNSNQPQHF. The CDR3 DNA follows: TGTGCCAGCAGTGTACAGAATAGCAATCAGCCCCAGCATTTT.

The CDR3 DNA reads as TGTGCCAGCAGCCAAGTCTTCAGGGAAAGCGACGAGCAGTACTTC. Residues: CASSQVFRESDEQYF. The rearrangement joins TRBV3-1 (or the pseudogene TRBV3-2) to TRBJ2-7, with a possible D match to TRBD1 (5 bases). V lost 1 base and J 5 bases, leaving 15 bases between the germline ends. Germline V lookup: CDR1 LGHDT, CDR2 YNNKEL (reference sequence). This CDR3 is built from 15 residues.

J is TRBJ1-3 and V is TRBV28; tentatively, D is TRBD1 (6 bases). The CDR3 length is 15 residues. Germline V gene lookup returns CDR1 MDHEN and CDR2 SYDVKM. V lost 2 bases to trimming and J lost 4 bases, with 12 bases between them. DNA for the CDR3: TGTGCCAGCAGTTTAGTTACGGGACACGGAAACACCATATATTTT. Translation gives CASSLVTGHGNTIYF.

The chain uses TRBV28 and TRBJ2-1; D gene uncertain. Germline V CDR1 and CDR2: MDHEN, SYDVKM. The V end was cut by 6 bases, the J end by 15 bases, with 18 bases between. This CDR3 region has 12 residues. The CDR3 DNA reads as TGTGCCAGCAGGCAATCAGAATTAACCCCGTTCTTC. Its translation is CASRQSELTPFF.

J is TRBJ2-5 and V is TRBV24-1; 9 positions match TRBD1. Looked up from germline, CDR1 is KGHDR and CDR2 is SFDVKD. CDR3 length: 16 residues. J gave up 4 bases and V 2 bases, and 7 bases lay outside the gene matches. The CDR3 DNA reads TGTGCCACCAGTGATTCCGCTCCGGGACAGGGAGAGACCCAGTACTTC. It yields the protein CATSDSAPGQGETQYF.